The 9 T cell receptor beta chains listed next were all sequenced from one sample in a study of shared clonotypes between healthy human individuals. Sequenced by immunoSEQ multiplex PCR; TCRdb stores in-frame clones only, minus some. This table holds roughly 1,000,000 clones, around 82% found once. Sequencing was done on a sample of memory CD4+ T cells from PBMCs. Indicated subset: CD45RA-negative fraction. The receptor source for this set is a man aged 18 to 30 in good health. Some clones in this sample may be carry-over from other donors' samples.

This clone has a handful of counts. CDR3 in amino acids: CASSQAGRETQYF. The CDR3 DNA reads TGTGCCAGCAGCCAAGCAGGGCGAGAGACCCAGTACTTC. The rearrangement uses TRBV14 and TRBJ2-5; possibly TRBD1 for D (5 bases). Germline values: CDR1 SGHDN, CDR2 FVKESK. V lost 1 base and J lost 4, with 7 bases in between. The CDR3 is made up of 13 amino acids.

The V and J genes are TRBV5-1 and TRBJ2-3; 8 nucleotides align to TRBD1. The CDR3 has 14 amino acids. Germline CDR1 SGHRS, CDR2 YFSETQ. The V and J ends lost 7 bases and 3 bases, in that order; junction bases with no gene match: 7. The CDR3 sequence: CASGRQGRTDTQYF. The DNA of the CDR3 is TGCGCCAGCGGGCGACAGGGGAGGACAGATACGCAGTATTTT.

For the CDR3, the DNA is TGTGCCAGCAGTTACCCTAGCGGGAGGGCCAGAGATGAGCAGTTCTTC. Translating gives CASSYPSGRARDEQFF. This chain uses TRBV6-6 with TRBJ2-1, with 12 bases identical to TRBD2. Losses at the gene ends were 2 bases for V and 8 bases for J; bases not matched to a gene: 7. Looked up from germline, CDR1 is MNHNY and CDR2 is SVGAGI (reference sequence). The CDR3 length is 16 residues.

This clone has a handful of counts. In DNA form, the CDR3 reads TGTGCCAGCAGCCCAGTCAGGCCTCCGGCCAACGTCCTGACTTTC. It specifies CASSPVRPPANVLTF. The chain couples TRBV7-3 to TRBJ2-6; D remains unclear. This CDR3 has 15 amino acids. The V end lost 5 bases, the J end lost 6 bases, and 14 bases lay between the germline ends. The germline V gene encodes CDR1 SGHTA and CDR2 FQGTGA.

V is TRBV7-3 and J is TRBJ2-3; TRBD2 might be the D (6 bases). V was trimmed by 4 bases and J by 11 bases, leaving 19 bases between them. Germline values: CDR1 SGHTA, CDR2 FQGTGA. The CDR3 consists of 14 residues. The CDR3 region is CASSSGREGRGQYF. In nucleotides, the CDR3 is TGTGCCAGCAGCTCGGGGCGGGAAGGAAGGGGGCAGTATTTT.

The chain couples TRBV28 to TRBJ1-2; D possibly corresponds to TRBD1 (6 bases). V was pared by 8 bases and J by 8 bases, with 15 bases between. Germline V lookup: CDR1 MDHEN, CDR2 SYDVKM. CDR3 length: 12 amino acids. The CDR3 bases are TGTGCCAGCGCTGGGGGGGCCCGAGGCTACACCTTC. It encodes CASAGGARGYTF.

The chain combines TRBV28 with TRBJ2-7, with 12 bases lining up with TRBD2. Germline V gene lookup returns CDR1 MDHEN and CDR2 SYDVKM. This CDR3 has 15 residues. V lost 5 bases to trimming and J lost 5 bases; unmatched junction nucleotides: 7. In nucleotides, the CDR3 is TGTGCCAGCAGTACCCGACTAGCGGGAGTAAACGAGCAGTACTTC. It encodes CASSTRLAGVNEQYF. Full variable domain (remainder filled in from reference TRBV28 and TRBJ2-7): DVKVTQSSRYLVKRTGEKVFLECVQDMDHENMFWYRQDPGLGLRLIYFSYDVKMKEKGDIPEGYSVSREKKERFSLILESASTNQTSMYLCASSTRLAGVNEQYFGPGTRLTVT.

The table lists this clone with a count of one. The chain combines TRBV14 with TRBJ1-1; D is ambiguous. V was clipped by 0 bases and J by 0 bases, with 8 bases between them. CDR1 SGHDN and CDR2 FVKESK come from the germline V gene. The CDR3 extends over 15 amino acids. The CDR3 region has the DNA TGTGCCAGCAGCCAAGAGGCGTTAATGAACACTGAAGCTTTCTTT. Protein product: CASSQEALMNTEAFF.

The chain carries TRBV7-2 and TRBJ2-7, with 7 bases lining up with TRBD1. The CDR3 is 14 residues long. After removal of 1 base from V and 2 bases from J, the junction contained 2 bases not matched to a gene. CDR1 SGHTA and CDR2 FQGNSA come from the germline V gene. The CDR3: CASSLDTGAYEQYF. The CDR3 coding sequence is TGTGCCAGCAGCTTAGATACAGGGGCCTACGAGCAGTACTTC.